The source of this T cell receptor (beta chain) is a study of T cell responses to AZD1222 COVID-19 vaccine. This clone was seen only once. The antigen is not known. Profiled with immunoSEQ multiplex PCR; TCRdb holds only in-frame clones, not every one. The data contain approximately 170,000 clones, about nine tenths of them singletons. Study outcomes and limitations: Among AZD1222 vaccinees, only 5 or 6 were seropositive at baseline. Increased Spike-specific TCR breadth and depth were observed after two AZD1222 doses.

The V gene end was trimmed by 6 bases and the J gene end by 3 bases; junction bases not matched to a gene: 10. CDR3 length: 15 residues. Germline V gene sequence: CDR1 MNHEY, CDR2 SVGAGI. This specimen was peripheral blood, taken on day 0 of AZD1222 vaccination. This clonotype originated in an adult in good health. The chain is built from TRBV6-5 and TRBJ2-7; 8 bases line up with TRBD1. CDR3 protein: CASRRNQGAFYEQYF. CDR3 DNA sequence: TGTGCCAGCAGACGGAACCAGGGGGCGTTCTACGAGCAGTACTTC.